A single sample is the source of the 11 T cell receptor beta chains below, sequenced in a study of identical twins (dated by TCRdb to about 2016). Library method: 5' RACE. Sequencing took place on an Illumina HiSeq 2000. TCRdb applied fastp at Q25 and MiXCR to the public reads, then kept only in-frame beta chains. Rows matching on CDR3 protein sequence are summarized as one entry with the most common DNA and genes. This sample has 230,000 or so distinct CDR3 sequences in its table, and about 8.3% of those were observed once. The ten largest account for 3% of the sample. These same records also appear under a second study, on yellow fever vaccine responses in identical twins.

The sequenced sample consisted of CD8+ T cells sorted from blood. Every receptor here comes from a woman aged 18-29 years in good health.

This clonotype was seen ten or more times. The V gene is TRBV4-2, the J gene TRBJ1-1, with 7 bases fitting TRBD1. Germline CDR1 is LGHNA and CDR2 is YNFKEQ. CDR3 length equals 15 residues. V dropped 10 bases and J dropped 0; count of bases not matched to a gene: 11. The CDR3 nucleotides are TGTGCCAACGGACAGGTTCCGATTATGAACACTGAAGCTTTCTTT. Protein product: CANGQVPIMNTEAFF.

The V gene is TRBV6-5, the J gene TRBJ2-7, with D hard to call. V lost 3 bases to trimming and J lost 5 bases, with 14 bases between them. The CDR3 is 14 amino acids. The germline V gene encodes CDR1 MNHEY and CDR2 SVGAGI. DNA of the CDR3: TGTGCCAGCAGTTATGTACCCGGACCCAACGAGCAGTACTTC. It codes for CASSYVPGPNEQYF.

This clonotype showed up just a few times. The chain is built from TRBV7-8 and TRBJ2-2, with D maybe TRBD1 (6 bases). Trimming cost V 8 bases and J 5 bases, with 12 bases left between them. This CDR3 is 13 amino acids long. The germline V gene has CDR1 SGHVS and CDR2 FQNEAQ. CDR3 nucleotide sequence: TGTGCCAGCCACCAGAGGGGGACCGGGGAGCTGTTTTTT. Protein product: CASHQRGTGELFF.

On this clonotype itself: A much larger clone lies a single base off, so this may be a read error. The chain links TRBV4-3 to TRBJ2-2; tentatively, D is TRBD2 (5 bases). Germline values: CDR1 LGHNA, CDR2 YSLEER. This CDR3 is 15 amino acids long. The CDR3 DNA is TGCGCCAGCAGCCAAGAGTGGGAGAACATCGGGGAGCTGTTTTTT. The encoded protein is CASSQEWENIGELFF.

This clonotype was recorded a few times. The V and J genes are TRBV15 and TRBJ2-5; 10 nucleotides align to TRBD1. This CDR3 is 16 amino acids long. The trim removed 4 bases at V and 5 bases at J, leaving 10 bases unmatched. The germline gives CDR1 LNHNV, CDR2 YYDKDF (reference sequence). CDR3 region: CATSTTTDRGGETQYF. In DNA form, the CDR3 reads TGTGCCACCAGCACAACGACGGACAGGGGGGGGGAGACCCAGTACTTC.

The J gene is TRBJ2-3, the V gene TRBV7-3; D possibly corresponds to TRBD1 (5 bases). CDR3 length: 17 amino acids. Germline V gene lookup returns CDR1 SGHTA and CDR2 FQGTGA. Trimming removed 1 base from V and 2 bases from J, with 16 bases in between. The CDR3 coding sequence is TGTGCCAGCAGCTTAAACCCAAGCAGGGATGACACAGATACGCAGTATTTT. It translates to CASSLNPSRDDTDTQYF.

Only a few counts were recorded for this clonotype. CDR3 sequence reads: CASSSPLAADNEQFF. The DNA of the CDR3 is TGTGCCAGCAGCTCCCCACTAGCGGCAGACAATGAGCAGTTCTTC. J is TRBJ2-1 and V is TRBV7-9; 8 nucleotides align to TRBD2. The length of the CDR3 is 15 residues. Trimming at V came to 4 bases and at J to 5 bases, leaving 7 bases not matched to a gene. Germline V gene sequence: CDR1 SEHNR, CDR2 FQNEAQ (reference sequence).

The chain is built from TRBV7-3 and TRBJ2-1; 8 nucleotides align to TRBD2. V lost 1 base and J lost 7; bases outside the gene matches: 6. The germline V gene has CDR1 SGHTA and CDR2 FQGTGA. This CDR3 has 15 amino acids. This CDR3 reads CASSLMRGARNEQFF. The CDR3 DNA is TGTGCCAGCAGCTTAATGCGGGGGGCGAGGAATGAGCAGTTCTTC.

This clonotype was recorded a few times. This chain joins TRBV6-2 or TRBV6-3 and TRBJ2-3; D is unclear. There are 15 residues in the CDR3. Trimming took off 0 bases at V and 1 base at J, with 8 bases between the two ends. Per germline, CDR1 MNHEY and CDR2 SVGEGT. The CDR3 sequence: CASSYSRGGTDTQYF. The DNA of the CDR3 is TGTGCCAGCAGTTACTCGCGCGGAGGCACAGATACGCAGTATTTT.

The CDR3 loop is CSAARLAVSYNEQFF. The CDR3 nucleotides are TGCAGCGCTGCCCGACTAGCGGTCTCCTACAATGAGCAGTTCTTC. This chain links TRBV29-1 with TRBJ2-1, with 9 nucleotides matching TRBD2. V was clipped by 7 bases and J by 0 bases; unmatched bases: 7. The CDR3 covers 15 residues. Germline loops: CDR1 SQVTM, CDR2 ANQGSEA.

The table lists this clonotype with many counts. V gene TRBV5-6 combines with J gene TRBJ2-7; 11 bases fit TRBD2. Germline-derived CDR1 and CDR2 are SGHDT and YYEEEE. The CDR3 is 15 residues long. Trimming at V came to 4 bases and at J to 2 bases, leaving 5 bases not matched to a gene. The CDR3 region has the DNA TGTGCCAGCAGCCCCGGGACTAGCGGAACCTACGAGCAGTACTTC. The encoded protein is CASSPGTSGTYEQYF.